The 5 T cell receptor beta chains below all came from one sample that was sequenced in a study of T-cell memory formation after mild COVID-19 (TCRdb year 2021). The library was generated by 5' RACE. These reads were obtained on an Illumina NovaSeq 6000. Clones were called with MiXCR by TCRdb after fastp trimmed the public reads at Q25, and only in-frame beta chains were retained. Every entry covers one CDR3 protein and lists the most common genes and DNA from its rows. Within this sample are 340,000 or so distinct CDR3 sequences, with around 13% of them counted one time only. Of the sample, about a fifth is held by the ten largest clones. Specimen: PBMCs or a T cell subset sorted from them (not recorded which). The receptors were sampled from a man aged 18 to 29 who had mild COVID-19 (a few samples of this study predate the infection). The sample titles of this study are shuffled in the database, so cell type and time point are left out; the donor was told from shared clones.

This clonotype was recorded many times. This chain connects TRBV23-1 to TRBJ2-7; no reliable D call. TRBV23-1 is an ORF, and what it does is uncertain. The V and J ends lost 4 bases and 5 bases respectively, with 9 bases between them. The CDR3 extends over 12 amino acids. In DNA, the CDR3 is TGCGCCAGCAGTCTTCCGCCCCACGAGCAGTACGTC. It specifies CASSLPPHEQYV.

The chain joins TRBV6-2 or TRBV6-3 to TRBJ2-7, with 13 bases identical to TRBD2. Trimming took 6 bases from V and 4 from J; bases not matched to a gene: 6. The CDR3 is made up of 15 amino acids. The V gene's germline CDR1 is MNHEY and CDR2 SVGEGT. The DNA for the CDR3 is TGTGCCAGCAGCCGACGACTAGCGGGGGGATACGAGCAGTACGTC. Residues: CASSRRLAGGYEQYV.

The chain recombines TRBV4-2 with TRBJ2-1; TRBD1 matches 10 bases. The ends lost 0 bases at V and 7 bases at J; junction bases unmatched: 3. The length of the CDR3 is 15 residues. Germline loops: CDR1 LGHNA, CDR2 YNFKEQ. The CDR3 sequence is CASSQDDRGQNEQFF. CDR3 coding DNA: TGTGCCAGCAGCCAAGATGACAGGGGGCAGAATGAGCAGTTCTTC.

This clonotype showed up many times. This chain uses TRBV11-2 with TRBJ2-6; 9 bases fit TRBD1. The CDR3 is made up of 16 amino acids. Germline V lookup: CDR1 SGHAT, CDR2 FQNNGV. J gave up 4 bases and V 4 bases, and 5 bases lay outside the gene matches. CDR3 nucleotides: TGTGCCAGCAGCTCCGGGACAGGGAAAGGGGCCAACGTCCTGACTTTC. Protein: CASSSGTGKGANVLTF.

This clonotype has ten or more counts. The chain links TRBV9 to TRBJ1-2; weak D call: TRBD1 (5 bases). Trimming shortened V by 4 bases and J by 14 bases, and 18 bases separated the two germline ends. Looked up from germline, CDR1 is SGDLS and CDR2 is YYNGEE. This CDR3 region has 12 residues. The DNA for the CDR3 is TGTGCCAGCAGCCCCCCCGGGACGTCTGAAACCTTC. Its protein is CASSPPGTSETF.